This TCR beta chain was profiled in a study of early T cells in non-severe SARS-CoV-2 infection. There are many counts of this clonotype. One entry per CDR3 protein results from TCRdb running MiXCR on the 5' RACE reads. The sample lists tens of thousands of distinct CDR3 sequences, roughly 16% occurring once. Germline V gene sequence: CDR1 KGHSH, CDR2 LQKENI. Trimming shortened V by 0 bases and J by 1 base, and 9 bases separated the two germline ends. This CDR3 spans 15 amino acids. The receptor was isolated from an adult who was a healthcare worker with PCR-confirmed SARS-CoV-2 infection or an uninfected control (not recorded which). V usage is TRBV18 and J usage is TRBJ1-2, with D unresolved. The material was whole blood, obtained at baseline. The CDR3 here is CASSPPSRFNYGYTF. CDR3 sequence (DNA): TGTGCCAGCTCACCACCGAGCAGGTTTAACTATGGCTACACCTTC.